Listed below are T cell receptor beta chains from one sample, sequenced in a study of T cell repertoires in cytomegalovirus infection. These TCRs' antigens remain unknown. In TCRdb, the reads were re-called with MiXCR into one record per CDR3 protein. This sample has about 110,000 distinct CDR3 sequences, with roughly 9.1% found just once. The sequenced sample consisted of PBMCs, sequenced either directly or after in vitro stimulation (not recorded which). Receptors were obtained from a human donor in good health (CMV status not recorded). Some clones in this sample may be carry-over from other donors' samples. CDR3s include the opening cysteine and the closing phenylalanine or tryptophan. D genes are given only for firm matches.

j_call: TRBJ2-1
d_call: .
v_call: TRBV5-1
cdr3_aa: CASSQDGTNSYNEQFF

j_call: TRBJ2-7
d_call: TRBD1
v_call: TRBV7-2
cdr3_aa: CASSRGQGYEQYF

j_call: TRBJ2-3
d_call: .
v_call: TRBV7-2
cdr3_aa: CASSLLNRVLGDTQYF

j_call: TRBJ1-1
d_call: .
v_call: TRBV7-9
cdr3_aa: CASGEGWTEAFF

j_call: TRBJ2-2
d_call: .
v_call: TRBV25-1
cdr3_aa: CASSLLVAGELFF

j_call: TRBJ1-3
d_call: .
v_call: TRBV28
cdr3_aa: CASSLSQGFGNTIYF

j_call: TRBJ2-5
d_call: .
v_call: TRBV6-1
cdr3_aa: CASSLRVLSQETQYF

j_call: TRBJ2-1
d_call: TRBD2
v_call: TRBV7-2
cdr3_aa: CASSLLAASYNEQFF

j_call: TRBJ2-1
d_call: .
v_call: TRBV11-1
cdr3_aa: CASTRTGAFQFF

j_call: TRBJ1-1
d_call: TRBD1
v_call: TRBV19
cdr3_aa: CASSIGQGLKAFF

j_call: TRBJ2-1
d_call: .
v_call: TRBV7-2
cdr3_aa: CASSFGRYNEQFF

j_call: TRBJ1-5
d_call: .
v_call: TRBV4-2
cdr3_aa: CASSQEYGNQPQHF

j_call: TRBJ2-1
d_call: TRBD2
v_call: TRBV7-3
cdr3_aa: CASSLLAGVTEQFF

j_call: TRBJ2-5
d_call: TRBD1
v_call: TRBV7-4
cdr3_aa: CASSSGQANQETQYF

j_call: TRBJ1-1
d_call: .
v_call: TRBV28
cdr3_aa: CASSPVYRTEAFF

j_call: TRBJ1-1
d_call: TRBD1
v_call: TRBV20-1
cdr3_aa: CSQTARQGGNTEAFF

j_call: TRBJ2-1
d_call: TRBD2
v_call: TRBV6-6
cdr3_aa: CASSSTSGNSYNEQFF

j_call: TRBJ2-2
d_call: .
v_call: TRBV7-2
cdr3_aa: CASSFGGNTGELFF

j_call: TRBJ2-5
d_call: .
v_call: TRBV28
cdr3_aa: CASSLATRRETQYF

j_call: TRBJ2-7
d_call: TRBD1
v_call: TRBV7-2
cdr3_aa: CASSPGQGSSSYEQYF

j_call: TRBJ2-3
d_call: .
v_call: TRBV20-1
cdr3_aa: CSARASPLQQTRSTDTQYF

j_call: TRBJ2-5
d_call: TRBD2
v_call: TRBV6-5
cdr3_aa: CASSYSIALAGERTQYF

j_call: TRBJ1-1
d_call: TRBD1
v_call: TRBV12-3/TRBV12-4
cdr3_aa: CASRTGQGQAFF

j_call: TRBJ2-1
d_call: .
v_call: TRBV7-9
cdr3_aa: CASSSPQGGVYNEQFF

j_call: TRBJ1-2
d_call: .
v_call: TRBV12-3/TRBV12-4
cdr3_aa: CASSSRNYGYTF

j_call: TRBJ2-3
d_call: TRBD1
v_call: TRBV19
cdr3_aa: CASSRGQSSTDTQYF

j_call: TRBJ1-2
d_call: .
v_call: TRBV28
cdr3_aa: CASIGIYGYTF

j_call: TRBJ2-3
d_call: .
v_call: TRBV20-1
cdr3_aa: CSARDFVGSQYF

j_call: TRBJ2-7
d_call: .
v_call: TRBV7-9
cdr3_aa: CASSLEIPQYF

j_call: TRBJ1-2
d_call: .
v_call: TRBV18
cdr3_aa: CASSGGYGYTF

j_call: TRBJ2-6
d_call: .
v_call: TRBV6-1
cdr3_aa: CASSEAGPGAAGANVLTF

j_call: TRBJ1-5
d_call: .
v_call: TRBV12-3/TRBV12-4
cdr3_aa: CASSLWQSDQPQHF

j_call: TRBJ1-6
d_call: .
v_call: TRBV4-1
cdr3_aa: CASSQAAGSYNSPLHF

j_call: TRBJ1-3
d_call: .
v_call: TRBV7-4
cdr3_aa: CASSPRSFSGNTIYF

j_call: TRBJ2-1
d_call: .
v_call: TRBV20-1
cdr3_aa: CSAKPDNEQFF

j_call: TRBJ2-7
d_call: .
v_call: TRBV6-2/TRBV6-3
cdr3_aa: CASSYSRHEQYF

j_call: TRBJ2-3
d_call: TRBD1
v_call: TRBV12-3/TRBV12-4
cdr3_aa: CASSFMRRQGKTDTQYF

j_call: TRBJ2-3
d_call: .
v_call: TRBV27
cdr3_aa: CASSLGLSLPTDTQYF

j_call: TRBJ2-2
d_call: .
v_call: TRBV6-2/TRBV6-3
cdr3_aa: CASSAGQRYTGELFF

j_call: TRBJ1-2
d_call: .
v_call: TRBV7-2
cdr3_aa: CASSSRQRSYGYTF

j_call: TRBJ2-3
d_call: .
v_call: TRBV20-1
cdr3_aa: CSAIIAGTDTQYF

j_call: TRBJ1-1
d_call: .
v_call: TRBV7-2
cdr3_aa: CASSLVGRRTEAFF

j_call: TRBJ2-3
d_call: TRBD2
v_call: TRBV28
cdr3_aa: CASSSGGRPTDTQYF

j_call: TRBJ2-7
d_call: .
v_call: TRBV28
cdr3_aa: CATMPGITYEQYF

j_call: TRBJ2-2
d_call: .
v_call: TRBV7-2
cdr3_aa: CASSQDIGELFF

j_call: TRBJ1-1
d_call: TRBD1
v_call: TRBV6-6
cdr3_aa: CASSYSDRATEAFF

j_call: TRBJ2-7
d_call: .
v_call: TRBV19
cdr3_aa: CATQEGDWAYEQYF